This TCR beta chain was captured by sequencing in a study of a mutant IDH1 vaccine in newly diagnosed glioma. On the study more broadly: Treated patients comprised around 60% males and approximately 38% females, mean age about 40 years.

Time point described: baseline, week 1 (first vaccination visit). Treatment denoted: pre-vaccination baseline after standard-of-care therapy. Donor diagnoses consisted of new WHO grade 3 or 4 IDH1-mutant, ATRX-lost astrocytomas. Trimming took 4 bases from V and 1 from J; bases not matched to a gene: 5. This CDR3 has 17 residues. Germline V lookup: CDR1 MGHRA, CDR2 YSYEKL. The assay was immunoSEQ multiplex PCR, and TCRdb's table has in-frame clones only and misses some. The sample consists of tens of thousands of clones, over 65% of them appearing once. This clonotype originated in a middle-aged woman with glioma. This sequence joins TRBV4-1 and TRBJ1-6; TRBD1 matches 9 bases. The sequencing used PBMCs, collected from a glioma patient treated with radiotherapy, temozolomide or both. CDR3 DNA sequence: TGCGCCAGCAGCCCTGACAGGGGGAAATCCTATAATTCACCCCTCCACTTT. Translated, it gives CASSPDRGKSYNSPLHF.